The source of this T cell receptor beta chain is a study of blood T cells in healthy people across ages. PBMCs were isolated at a quantity of at least 7 million per sample. A second roughly 6 to 11 cycle PCR used barcoded and J-beta primers. The authors tagged each cDNA molecule using a template-switch adaptor with 12 random nucleotides. Sequencing yielded, for each sample, at least 2.5 million paired-end reads carrying CDR3. In TCRdb, the 5' RACE reads were re-called with MiXCR into one record per CDR3 protein. The sample has hundreds of thousands of distinct CDR3 sequences, more than 25% seen once. Study-level points and caveats: Age brought a roughly linear fall in TCR beta diversity measured per million T cells.

The length of the CDR3 is 14 residues. Germline CDR1 reads PRHDT; CDR2 reads FYEKMQ (reference sequence). Trimming cost V 0 bases and J 3 bases, with 9 bases left between them. A word on this clonotype: Its antigen remains unknown. A clone one base away is much larger, so this may be a read error.

The source material was blood. The chain recombines TRBV13 with TRBJ2-7; no firm D call. The sequence derives from an elderly woman in good health. CDR3 nucleotides: TGTGCCAGCAGCTTAGGGGGGTTCGGCTACGAGCAGTACTTC. It codes for CASSLGGFGYEQYF.